The clone carrying this T cell receptor beta chain was observed many times. The antigen is unknown. The V end lost 3 bases, the J end lost 6 bases, and 14 bases lay between the germline ends. The germline V gene encodes CDR1 SGHAT and CDR2 FQNNGV. CDR3 length: 14 residues. This specimen comes from a study of T cells in Graves' hyperthyroidism and ophthalmopathy. General observations from the study: Blood samples included most of the expanded thyroid clonotypes exceeding 0.001.

Amplified TCR beta CDR3 regions derived from RNA transcripts. First-round RT-PCR of the TCR CDR3 relied on the HTBI primer set. TCRdb re-analysed the multiplex PCR reads in MiXCR, keeping a single row per CDR3 protein. The sample has around 300,000 distinct CDR3 sequences; about an eighth are singletons. The clonotype was recovered from a woman in her thirties or forties with Graves' hyperthyroidism. The sample was blood. V is TRBV11-2 and J is TRBJ1-2; D possibly corresponds to TRBD1 (6 bases). DNA for the CDR3: TGTGCCAGCAGCTTCAAATCGGGGGCCGATGGCTACACCTTC. Encoded protein: CASSFKSGADGYTF. The full variable domain, in which reference TRBV11-2 and TRBJ1-2 provide the parts outside the CDR3, is EAGVAQSPRYKIIEKRQSVAFWCNPISGHATLYWYQQILGQGPKLLIQFQNNGVVDDSQLPKDRFSAERLKGVDSTLKIQPAKLEDSAVYLCASSFKSGADGYTFGSGTRLTVV.